These 15 T cell receptor beta chains originate from one sample sequenced in a study of cytomegalovirus exposure and HLA in healthy donors. Sequenced by immunoSEQ multiplex PCR; TCRdb stores in-frame clones only, minus some. The table shows fewer than 400,000 clones, with 70% to 90% occurring only once. Sequenced: PBMCs. The receptors were gathered from a woman younger than 30 in good health and CMV-seronegative.

The chain employs TRBV7-8 and TRBJ2-1, with 11 bases fitting TRBD2. The CDR3 runs 15 residues. Germline V gives CDR1 SGHVS, CDR2 FQNEAQ. V was pared by 4 bases and J by 10 bases, with 9 bases of the junction left unmatched. The chain's CDR3 is CASSSQLAGESEQFF. CDR3 sequence (DNA): TGTGCCAGCAGCTCCCAACTAGCGGGAGAATCCGAGCAGTTCTTC.

The rearrangement links TRBV7-8 to TRBJ2-7; D call uncertain. Looked up from germline, CDR1 is SGHVS and CDR2 is FQNEAQ. The germline V and J ends were trimmed by 3 bases and 3 bases, with 12 bases remaining between them. The CDR3 has 14 residues. CDR3 loop: CASSLYGAYYEQYF. The DNA of the CDR3 is TGTGCCAGCAGCTTGTATGGAGCCTACTACGAGCAGTACTTC.

Here the CDR3 reads CASSLEGSYNEQFF. Written as DNA, the CDR3 is TGTGCCAGCAGCTTAGAGGGGTCCTACAATGAGCAGTTCTTC. The chain joins TRBV7-9 to TRBJ2-1, with a possible D match to TRBD1 (5 bases). Per germline, CDR1 SEHNR and CDR2 FQNEAQ (reference sequence). Trimming left V 1 base short and J 1 base short, with 5 bases between. The CDR3 loop spans 14 amino acids. Together with reference TRBV7-9 and TRBJ2-1, the CDR3 gives the full variable domain: DTGVSQNPRHKITKRGQNVTFRCDPISEHNRLYWYRQTLGQGPEFLTYFQNEAQLEKSRLLSDRFSAERPKGSFSTLEIQRTEQGDSAMYLCASSLEGSYNEQFFGPGTRLTVL.

Points on this clone: At the DNA level, this CDR3 is encoded by other sequences in the same sample as well. This chain uses TRBV9 with TRBJ2-3; a possible D gene is TRBD1 (7 bases). Trimming removed 0 bases at V and 2 bases at J, with 13 bases between. Per the germline V gene, CDR1 is SGDLS and CDR2 is YYNGEE. This CDR3 contains 16 residues. The CDR3 DNA is TGTGCCAGCAGCGTAGTTGGCAGGGGGGACACAGATACGCAGTATTTT. Encoded protein: CASSVVGRGDTDTQYF.

This clone was observed a few times. This sequence joins TRBV27 and TRBJ1-5; D not certain. Trimming took 6 bases from V and 7 from J, leaving 19 bases between them. This CDR3 region has 15 residues. Germline V gives CDR1 MNHEY, CDR2 SMNVEV (reference sequence). CDR3 residues: CASREGVGIWQPQHF. In nucleotides, the CDR3 is TGTGCCAGCAGAGAGGGCGTGGGGATTTGGCAGCCCCAGCATTTT.

The chain has TRBV4-3 and TRBJ2-7; TRBD1 matches 10 bases. Germline V CDR1 and CDR2: LGHNA, YSLEER. The trim removed 0 bases at V and 3 bases at J, leaving 5 bases unmatched. The CDR3 consists of 16 residues. DNA for the CDR3: TGCGCCAGCAGCCAAGATTTGGACAGGGGGATCTACGAGCAGTACTTC. Translation gives CASSQDLDRGIYEQYF.

This clone was seen a single time. Here the CDR3 reads CASSLGGAQANYGYTF. The CDR3 region has the DNA TGTGCCAGCAGCTTGGGTGGGGCACAAGCTAACTATGGCTACACCTTC. The chain uses TRBV5-4 and TRBJ1-2, with a tentative D call TRBD1 (5 bases). Germline loops: CDR1 SGHNT, CDR2 YYREEE (reference sequence). The CDR3 consists of 16 residues. V dropped 0 bases and J dropped 0 bases, with 12 bases sitting between them.

This sequence joins TRBV6-1 and TRBJ1-3; TRBD1 is a possible D gene (6 bases). This CDR3 comprises 13 residues. Trimming removed 6 bases from V and 2 bases from J, with 8 bases in between. Looked up from germline, CDR1 is MNHNS and CDR2 is SASEGT. CDR3: CASRAGAGNTIYF. CDR3 in DNA: TGTGCCAGCAGGGCAGGGGCTGGAAACACCATATATTTT.

The genes are TRBV28 and TRBJ2-1; 14 bases align to TRBD2. V dropped 6 bases and J dropped 9; count of bases not matched to a gene: 13. Germline V gives CDR1 MDHEN, CDR2 SYDVKM. The CDR3 spans 17 residues. The CDR3 bases are TGTGCCAGCAGCCCTAAGCGACTAGCGGGAGGGCTGGGTGAGCAGTTCTTC. Protein sequence: CASSPKRLAGGLGEQFF.

The chain is built from TRBV18 and TRBJ2-7, with 8 bases matching TRBD1. The junction had 6 bases not matched to a gene; V was cut back by 4 bases and J by 1 base. Germline CDR1 KGHSH, CDR2 LQKENI. This CDR3 is built from 15 residues. The CDR3 coding sequence is TGTGCCAGCTCACGGGGACAGGTCAATTCCTACGAGCAGTACTTC. Translating it yields CASSRGQVNSYEQYF.

This clone was counted between two and nine times. The chain carries TRBV7-9 and TRBJ2-7; tentatively, D is TRBD2 (6 bases). CDR1 SEHNR and CDR2 FQNEAQ come from the germline V gene (reference sequence). The germline V and J ends were trimmed by 4 bases and 4 bases, with 14 bases remaining between them. The CDR3 sequence is 14 residues long. The CDR3 DNA is TGTGCCAGCAGCTGGGGAGGCAGTAGATACGAGCAGTACTTC. Protein product: CASSWGGSRYEQYF.

This clone was counted between two and nine times. The sample carries other DNA sequences with the same CDR3. The chain uses TRBV4-2 and TRBJ2-7, with D possibly matching TRBD1 (5 bases). This CDR3 region has 14 residues. V lost 1 base and J lost 2, with 9 bases in between. The germline V gene encodes CDR1 LGHNA and CDR2 YNFKEQ. In DNA form, the CDR3 reads TGTGCCAGCAGCCAAGTTCAGGGCACCTACGAGCAGTACTTC. Protein: CASSQVQGTYEQYF.

V and J are TRBV28 and TRBJ2-1; 13 bases map to TRBD2. Germline assignment: CDR1 MDHEN and CDR2 SYDVKM. Trimming removed 5 bases from V and 6 bases from J; junction bases left unmatched: 7. The CDR3 sequence is 16 residues long. CDR3 loop: CASSPAGLAGVNEQFF. The CDR3 DNA follows: TGTGCCAGCAGTCCAGCAGGACTAGCGGGAGTCAATGAGCAGTTCTTC.

V gene TRBV5-1 combines with J gene TRBJ2-3, with a tentative D call TRBD1 (6 bases). The V gene's germline CDR1 is SGHRS and CDR2 YFSETQ. This CDR3 is 16 amino acids long. The V end lost 4 bases, the J end lost 2 bases, and 17 bases lay between the germline ends. CDR3 sequence: CASSPAGQTYTDTQYF. CDR3 nucleotide sequence: TGCGCCAGCAGCCCGGCAGGACAGACGTACACAGATACGCAGTATTTT.

This chain links TRBV27 with TRBJ1-4; 7 nucleotides line up with TRBD1. J was trimmed by 6 bases and V by 5 bases; bases with no gene match: 15. The CDR3 consists of 17 residues. Germline V gives CDR1 MNHEY, CDR2 SMNVEV (reference sequence). The CDR3 protein is CASSPGQRAAADEKLFF. The CDR3 DNA is TGTGCCAGCAGTCCGGGACAGAGGGCGGCTGCGGATGAAAAACTGTTTTTT.